This entry describes one TCR beta chain. The data are from a study of blood T cell repertoires in COVID-19. The V and J ends lost 8 bases and 6 bases respectively, with 14 bases between them. This CDR3 has 13 residues. The V gene's germline CDR1 is MDHEN and CDR2 SYDVKM. The authors' processing: The assay estimated nucleated cells by amplifying reference gene primers. Sequencing was performed with immunoSEQ multiplex PCR; in TCRdb, only in-frame clones are kept and a portion is missing. V and J calls and clone size come straight from that table; D and trimming were deduced from the DNA. Of under 300,000 clones listed, around 90% are singletons.

The clonotype was recovered from a man between 50 and 59 years old with acute or convalescent COVID-19. The genes are TRBV28 and TRBJ1-5; D ambiguous. Sequencing was performed on peripheral blood. The CDR3 sequence: CASVLGAGQPQHF. CDR3 nucleotides: TGTGCCAGCGTTTTGGGCGCAGGTCAGCCCCAGCATTTT.